This entry is about one T cell receptor beta chain. Source study methods: From reference gene primer amplification, estimates of nucleated cell counts were derived. Produced via immunoSEQ multiplex PCR; TCRdb's table is partial and in-frame only. V, J and clone size reflect that table, while D and trimming were determined from the DNA. The repertoire holds about 83,000 clones, with approximately 86% as singletons. The source of the sample is a study of blood T cell repertoires in COVID-19. Looking at the study overall: The United States, Italy and Spain provided the acute and convalescent COVID-19 samples.

CDR3 length equals 15 residues. The J segment lost 3 bases and the V segment lost 3 bases, leaving 2 bases of the junction unmatched. Germline CDR1 reads LGHNT; CDR2 reads FRNRAP. The sequence was collected from a woman aged 50 to 60 with active or convalescent COVID-19. Sequencing used peripheral blood. The rearrangement links TRBV12-5 to TRBJ1-4; 9 bases line up with TRBD1. CDR3 coding DNA: TGTGCTAGTGGTTTCAGGACAGGGGCTAATGAAAAACTGTTTTTT. It yields the protein CASGFRTGANEKLFF.